Following are 32 T cell receptor beta chains from one sample sequenced in a study of T-cell reconstitution after alpha-beta-depleted transplantation in children. Unique molecular identifiers featured in how the TCRbeta library was prepared. MiXCR, run by TCRdb on the PCR reads, gives a single entry per CDR3 protein. Of 580,000 or so distinct CDR3 sequences listed, more than 20% are singletons. The sequenced sample was PBMCs, mostly from graft donor cells, obtained 360 days after TCRalphabeta/CD19-depleted stem cell transplant. All receptors derive from a boy in the first two years of life who had a stem cell transplant for acute myeloid leukemia, so the T cells may come from the graft donor.

The chain recombines TRBV7-9 with TRBJ2-3, with D unresolved. The CDR3 contains 16 residues. Deletions cut 3 bases from V and 0 bases from J, with 13 bases between. Germline CDR1 SEHNR, CDR2 FQNEAQ (reference sequence). CDR3 protein: CASSFPTGASTDTQYF. Here the CDR3 DNA reads TGTGCCAGCAGCTTTCCTACGGGCGCTAGCACAGATACGCAGTATTTT.

At least ten counts were recorded for this clonotype. The genes are TRBV10-3 and TRBJ2-2; 7 bases are a match to TRBD1. The ends lost 7 bases at V and 1 base at J; junction bases unmatched: 9. CDR1 is ENHRY and CDR2 is SYGVKD in the germline V gene. This CDR3 is built from 16 residues. CDR3 sequence (DNA): TGTGCCATCAAACGGAAAGGACAGGAGAACACCGGGGAGCTGTTTTTT. Protein product: CAIKRKGQENTGELFF.

This clonotype was found many times. This chain connects TRBV11-3 to TRBJ1-1; no clear D. This CDR3 region has 16 residues. Germline V CDR1 and CDR2: SGHNT, YENEEA. V was pared by 5 bases and J by 0 bases, with 16 bases between. CDR3 coding DNA: TGTGCCAGCAGCGGGCGGCCAGGAGGGATGAACACTGAAGCTTTCTTT. Amino acids: CASSGRPGGMNTEAFF.

Details on this clonotype: At one end, the junction sequence differs from germline, possibly due to a read error. This sequence joins TRBV20-1 and TRBJ2-5; a weak D match, TRBD2 (6 bases). The CDR3 is 11 amino acids. Germline values: CDR1 DFQATT, CDR2 SNEGSKA (reference sequence). The DNA of the CDR3 is TGCAGTGCTAGGACGGGGGAGACCCTGTACTTC. Its translation: CSARTGETLYF.

A few counts support this clonotype. The V call is TRBV29-1, the J call TRBJ2-1, with 10 bases lining up with TRBD2. The germline V gene has CDR1 SQVTM and CDR2 ANQGSEA. After removal of 4 bases from V and 0 bases from J, the junction contained 6 bases not matched to a gene. The CDR3 is made up of 16 amino acids. As DNA, the CDR3 is TGCAGCGTTGGGACTAGCGGATTCCACTCCTACAATGAGCAGTTCTTC. It encodes CSVGTSGFHSYNEQFF.

The chain links TRBV20-1 to TRBJ2-1, with D maybe TRBD2 (5 bases). This CDR3 is built from 14 residues. Germline V gene lookup returns CDR1 DFQATT and CDR2 SNEGSKA (reference sequence). V lost 1 base to trimming and J lost 6 bases, with 13 bases between them. The CDR3 protein is CSARVRTGPNEQFF. The CDR3 DNA reads TGCAGTGCTAGAGTCCGGACTGGACCCAATGAGCAGTTCTTC.

This clonotype was counted between two and nine times. V usage is TRBV12-3 or TRBV12-4 and J usage is TRBJ1-3; TRBD1 is a possible D gene (6 bases). V was cut by 6 bases and J by 4 bases, with 13 bases left in between. The CDR3 consists of 14 residues. The CDR3 spells CASRRTGNGNTIYF. For the CDR3, the DNA is TGTGCCAGCAGGCGAACAGGGAACGGAAACACCATATATTTT.

V is TRBV12-3 or TRBV12-4 and J is TRBJ1-1, with D possibly being TRBD1 (6 bases). The CDR3 is 14 residues long. V dropped 5 bases and J dropped 3 bases, with 13 bases sitting between them. Here the CDR3 reads CASSVHREDTEAFF. The CDR3 DNA is TGTGCCAGCAGTGTCCACAGGGAGGACACTGAAGCTTTCTTT.

This clonotype has at least ten counts. The chain employs TRBV12-3 or TRBV12-4 and TRBJ2-4, with D uncertain. This CDR3 comprises 14 residues. V was cut by 4 bases and J by 0 bases, with 7 bases left in between. The chain's CDR3 is CASSYNAAKNIQYF. As DNA, the CDR3 is TGTGCCAGCAGTTACAACGCAGCCAAAAACATTCAGTACTTC.

At least ten counts were recorded for this clonotype. This chain connects TRBV5-1 to TRBJ1-2, with unresolved D. The length of the CDR3 is 13 residues. V was trimmed by 0 bases and J by 4 bases, leaving 7 bases between them. In germline, CDR1 is SGHRS, CDR2 YFSETQ. The DNA of the CDR3 is TGCGCCAGCAGCTTGGATGCCGGCTATGGCTACACCTTC. It translates to CASSLDAGYGYTF. The full variable domain, its missing parts supplied by reference TRBV5-1 and TRBJ1-2, is KAGVTQTPRYLIKTRGQQVTLSCSPISGHRSVSWYQQTPGQGLQFLFEYFSETQRNKGNFPGRFSGRQFSNSRSEMNVSTLELGDSALYLCASSLDAGYGYTFGSGTRLTVV.

This clonotype was picked up many times. J is TRBJ2-2 and V is TRBV5-1; 7 bases match TRBD1. V was pared by 4 bases and J by 0 bases, with 3 bases of the junction left unmatched. This CDR3 has 15 amino acids. Germline V gene data show CDR1 as SGHRS and CDR2 as YFSETQ. DNA for the CDR3: TGCGCCAGCAGCCCAGGGGGTCCGAACACCGGGGAGCTGTTTTTT. This encodes CASSPGGPNTGELFF.

The chain recombines TRBV9 with TRBJ2-3; 10 bases map to TRBD2. The CDR3 totals 13 residues. Trimming took 0 bases from V and 10 from J; bases not matched to a gene: 2. Germline CDR1 SGDLS, CDR2 YYNGEE. The chain's CDR3 is CASSVAGLAAQYF. CDR3 sequence (DNA): TGTGCCAGCAGCGTAGCCGGACTAGCGGCGCAGTATTTT.

This clonotype was detected ten times or more. The chain joins TRBV20-1 to TRBJ2-3; the D is unclear. Germline lookup yields CDR1 DFQATT and CDR2 SNEGSKA (reference sequence). This CDR3 region has 14 residues. The germline V and J ends were trimmed by 3 bases and 0 bases, with 10 bases remaining between them. CDR3 nucleotide sequence: TGCAGTGCTAGGGGCCCCGCGAGCACAGATACGCAGTATTTT. It is translated as CSARGPASTDTQYF.

The chain uses TRBV30 and TRBJ2-6, with D possibly TRBD2 on 5 matching bases. This CDR3 contains 13 residues. The germline CDR1 and CDR2 sequences are GTSNPN and SVGIG (reference sequence). The V gene lost 3 bases and the J gene lost 2 bases, with 5 bases spanning the gap. Here the CDR3 reads CAWSGAGANVLTF. CDR3 nucleotides: TGTGCCTGGAGCGGGGCTGGGGCCAACGTCCTGACTTTC.

The chain combines TRBV6-2 or TRBV6-3 with TRBJ2-1; tentatively, D is TRBD1 or TRBD2 (5 bases each). Trimming left V 0 bases short and J 3 bases short, with 15 bases between. The germline gives CDR1 MNHEY, CDR2 SVGEGT. The CDR3 length is 17 residues. The CDR3 protein is CASSYSIEGYSYNEQFF. The CDR3 coding sequence is TGTGCCAGCAGTTACTCGATTGAGGGGTACAGCTACAATGAGCAGTTCTTC.

The V call is TRBV6-2 or TRBV6-3, the J call TRBJ1-5; D perhaps matches TRBD1 (6 bases). The germline gives CDR1 MNHEY, CDR2 SVGEGT. The V and J ends lost 2 bases and 7 bases respectively, with 12 bases between them. The CDR3 covers 14 residues. The CDR3 sequence is CASSYLADRQPQHF. As DNA, the CDR3 is TGTGCCAGCAGTTACCTTGCGGACAGACAGCCCCAGCATTTT.

This clonotype was seen a single time. V is TRBV20-1 and J is TRBJ2-7, with D unclear. This CDR3 is 10 amino acids long. The germline gives CDR1 DFQATT, CDR2 SNEGSKA (reference sequence). The ends were cut back, 4 bases at V and 3 bases at J, with 4 bases in the middle. The CDR3 DNA is TGCAGTGCTACCAGCTACGAGCAGTACGTC. Its translation is CSATSYEQYV.

This clonotype was observed many times. The genes are TRBV6-5 and TRBJ2-2, with TRBD1 as a possible D gene (6 bases). The germline V and J ends were trimmed by 6 bases and 0 bases, with 14 bases remaining between them. This CDR3 is built from 16 residues. Germline CDR1 reads MNHEY; CDR2 reads SVGAGI. The CDR3 DNA is TGTGCCAGCAGCCGTGGACAGATTTCGAACACCGGGGAGCTGTTTTTT. This sequence encodes CASSRGQISNTGELFF.

This clonotype has ten or more counts. The V and J genes are TRBV20-1 and TRBJ1-2, with D perhaps matching TRBD1 (6 bases). Germline CDR1 reads DFQATT; CDR2 reads SNEGSKA (reference sequence). V lost 5 bases and J 2 bases, leaving 15 bases between the germline ends. CDR3 length: 14 amino acids. The CDR3: CSALKRGRNYGYTF. In nucleotides, the CDR3 is TGCAGTGCTCTTAAACGGGGGCGGAACTATGGCTACACCTTC.

This clonotype was detected ten times or more. In DNA, the CDR3 is TGCAGCGTTGAACCGGGAACAGATACGCAGTATTTT. Translated, it gives CSVEPGTDTQYF. J is TRBJ2-3 and V is TRBV29-1, with D maybe TRBD2 (5 bases). Germline-derived CDR1 and CDR2 are SQVTM and ANQGSEA. The CDR3 runs to 12 residues. Trimming left V 2 bases short and J 3 bases short, with 6 bases between.

This clonotype turned up a few times. The CDR3 DNA sequence: TGTGCCAGCAGCTTACAATATAGCAATCAGCCCCAGCATTTT. Translating gives CASSLQYSNQPQHF. The chain combines TRBV7-2 with TRBJ1-5; D not certain. The CDR3 length is 14 residues. Looked up from germline, CDR1 is SGHTA and CDR2 is FQGNSA. V was shortened by 2 bases and J by 0 bases, with 5 bases between the two germline ends.

This clonotype was observed a handful of times. This chain links TRBV12-3 or TRBV12-4 with TRBJ2-5, with D perhaps TRBD2 (6 bases). V was trimmed by 6 bases and J by 3 bases, leaving 14 bases between them. The CDR3 totals 14 residues. The CDR3 here is CASSPKGLKETQYF. The CDR3 DNA reads as TGTGCCAGCAGCCCCAAGGGACTCAAAGAGACCCAGTACTTC.

J is TRBJ1-6 and V is TRBV5-1; 9 positions match TRBD1. This CDR3 is built from 18 residues. V lost 4 bases, J lost 0 bases, and 8 bases stayed unmatched. Germline V gives CDR1 SGHRS, CDR2 YFSETQ. The CDR3 loop reads CASSPDGTGSSYNSPLHF. The CDR3 bases are TGCGCCAGCAGCCCAGACGGGACAGGGAGCTCCTATAATTCACCCCTCCACTTT. Full variable domain (missing parts from reference TRBV5-1 and TRBJ1-6): KAGVTQTPRYLIKTRGQQVTLSCSPISGHRSVSWYQQTPGQGLQFLFEYFSETQRNKGNFPGRFSGRQFSNSRSEMNVSTLELGDSALYLCASSPDGTGSSYNSPLHFGNGTRLTVT.

V is TRBV4-3 and J is TRBJ2-1; D gene uncertain. Germline V gives CDR1 LGHNA, CDR2 YSLEER. The CDR3 runs to 16 residues. The V gene lost 0 bases and the J gene lost 5 bases, with 14 bases spanning the gap. CDR3 sequence (DNA): TGCGCCAGCAGCCAAGATTTAGGGAACATAAACAATGAGCAGTTCTTC. Residues: CASSQDLGNINNEQFF.

This clonotype was counted a few times. This chain links TRBV12-3 or TRBV12-4 with TRBJ2-5; tentatively, D is TRBD2 (6 bases). V shed 4 bases and J shed 5 bases, with 11 bases lying between them. The CDR3 consists of 13 residues. CDR3 residues: CASSSEGWETQYF. The DNA of the CDR3 is TGTGCCAGCAGTTCGGAGGGTTGGGAGACCCAGTACTTC.

By share, this clonotype ranks as large. The chain links TRBV2 to TRBJ2-3, with a tentative D call TRBD2 (5 bases). The CDR3 contains 16 residues. V was clipped by 7 bases and J by 7 bases, with 24 bases between them. From germline, CDR1 is SNHLY and CDR2 FYNNEI. The CDR3 loop is CASMYGDDLNPNTQYF. The CDR3, as DNA: TGTGCCAGCATGTACGGGGATGACCTAAACCCTAATACGCAGTATTTT.

CDR3 in amino acids: CASSEDPTDTQYF. CDR3 in DNA: TGCGCCAGCAGTGAGGATCCCACAGATACGCAGTATTTT. The chain joins TRBV10-1 to TRBJ2-3; D gene ambiguous. CDR1 is WNHNN and CDR2 is SYGVQD in the germline V gene (reference sequence). The CDR3 is 13 amino acids. V was clipped by 2 bases and J by 2 bases, with 5 bases between them.

This clonotype showed up many times. The V call is TRBV7-9, the J call TRBJ1-1, with D perhaps TRBD1 (5 bases). The germline V gene has CDR1 SEHNR and CDR2 FQNEAQ (reference sequence). The CDR3 spans 14 residues. V was clipped by 7 bases and J by 7 bases, with 19 bases between them. This chain's CDR3 is CASISRAGRGEAFF. Here the CDR3 DNA reads TGTGCCAGCATAAGTAGGGCAGGGAGGGGTGAAGCTTTCTTT.

The table lists this clonotype with many counts. The V call is TRBV20-1, the J call TRBJ2-7, with D perhaps TRBD1 or TRBD2 (5 bases each). CDR3 length: 13 residues. V dropped 5 bases and J dropped 2 bases, with 13 bases sitting between them. Germline V gene sequence: CDR1 DFQATT, CDR2 SNEGSKA (reference sequence). CDR3 nucleotide sequence: TGCAGTGCTTCCAGGGACGGGACCTACGAGCAGTACTTC. It is translated as CSASRDGTYEQYF.

This sequence joins TRBV15 and TRBJ2-2; D is undetermined. V was pared by 0 bases and J by 8 bases, with 7 bases between. Germline-derived CDR1 and CDR2 are LNHNV and YYDKDF (reference sequence). CDR3 length equals 13 residues. CDR3 sequence (DNA): TGTGCCACCAGCAGAGACCCGGCAGGGGAGCTGTTTTTT. This encodes CATSRDPAGELFF.

This clonotype was observed at least ten times. The gene calls are TRBV7-2 and TRBJ2-3; the match to TRBD2 covers 8 bases. CDR3 length equals 15 residues. Germline V gene lookup returns CDR1 SGHTA and CDR2 FQGNSA. V was clipped by 0 bases and J by 10 bases; unmatched bases: 9. The CDR3, as DNA: TGTGCCAGCAGCTTAGCCCAGCGGGGGACCTCTCCGCAGTATTTT. This encodes CASSLAQRGTSPQYF. The whole variable domain, filled in from reference TRBV7-2 and TRBJ2-3, reads GAGVSQSPSNKVTEKGKDVELRCDPISGHTALYWYRQSLGQGLEFLIYFQGNSAPDKSGLPSDRFSAERTGGSVSTLTIQRTQQEDSAVYLCASSLAQRGTSPQYFGPGTRLTVL.

This clonotype was counted at least ten times. This sequence joins TRBV20-1 and TRBJ2-7, with 12 positions matching TRBD2. CDR3 length: 16 amino acids. The trim removed 6 bases at V and 0 bases at J, leaving 9 bases unmatched. Germline V gives CDR1 DFQATT, CDR2 SNEGSKA (reference sequence). The CDR3 coding sequence is TGCAGTGCCGGACTAGCGGGGTCGTTGAACTCCTACGAGCAGTACGTC. It encodes CSAGLAGSLNSYEQYV.